Each of the 20 T cell receptor beta chains below was sequenced from the same sample in a study of shared T cell receptors in the human thymus (dated by TCRdb to about 2021). Libraries were built with the immunoSEQ multiplex PCR assay. Held by TCRdb, this immuneACCESS table contains in-frame sequences only and omits some clones. Under half of the omission traces to an unresolved V gene where checked; the cause of the rest is unknown. The sample table lists hundreds of thousands of clones, around nine tenths of them with a count of one. The ten largest clonotypes hold around 0.0099% of the sample. These data are also associated with another study on human thymus T cells.

Sequenced input: thymocytes. These receptors all stem from a boy less than two years old with a congenital heart defect. Donor details come from another sample of the same person, matched by shared clones.

V and J are TRBV23-1 and TRBJ2-7; tentatively, D is TRBD1 (6 bases). TRBV23-1 is annotated as an ORF whose role is uncertain. This CDR3 spans 14 amino acids. The ends were cut back, 4 bases at V and 0 bases at J, with 10 bases in the middle. For the CDR3, the DNA is TGCGCCAGCAGTCCCCAGGGGCCCTCCTACGAGCAGTACTTC. This codes for CASSPQGPSYEQYF.

This chain connects TRBV5-6 to TRBJ2-2; 14 nucleotides agree with TRBD2. The CDR3 consists of 15 residues. Germline values: CDR1 SGHDT, CDR2 YYEEEE. The trim removed 3 bases at V and 6 bases at J, leaving 1 base unmatched. CDR3 protein: CASSSGLAGAGELFF. CDR3 in DNA: TGTGCCAGCAGCTCGGGACTAGCGGGAGCCGGGGAGCTGTTTTTT.

A word on this clone: Different DNA sequences within this sample yield the same CDR3. This chain uses TRBV4-1 with TRBJ2-5; TRBD1 matches at 9 bases. The V and J ends lost 4 bases and 5 bases, in that order; junction bases with no gene match: 8. This CDR3 region has 15 residues. Germline V lookup: CDR1 MGHRA, CDR2 YSYEKL. The CDR3 DNA is TGCGCCAGCAGCCCCCGGGACAGGGTGAGGGAGACCCAGTACTTC. Amino acid sequence: CASSPRDRVRETQYF.

The rearrangement joins TRBV15 to TRBJ2-1, with a weak D call TRBD1 (7 bases). Germline values: CDR1 LNHNV, CDR2 YYDKDF (reference sequence). Trimming cost V 0 bases and J 5 bases, with 14 bases left between them. This CDR3 region has 16 residues. DNA of the CDR3: TGTGCCACCAGCAGAGATCGGGGGACAGAAAACAATGAGCAGTTCTTC. This translates into CATSRDRGTENNEQFF.

The rearrangement links TRBV28 to TRBJ2-7; possible D gene TRBD1, 6 bases. The V end was cut by 1 base, the J end by 0 bases, with 13 bases between. Germline lookup yields CDR1 MDHEN and CDR2 SYDVKM. This CDR3 is built from 16 residues. Here the CDR3 reads CASSLYRQVHSYEQYF. Written as DNA, the CDR3 is TGTGCCAGCAGTTTATATCGACAGGTTCACTCCTACGAGCAGTACTTC.

This rearrangement joins TRBV7-9 to TRBJ1-4; 8 bases align to TRBD1. Germline V lookup: CDR1 SEHNR, CDR2 FQNEAQ (reference sequence). Losses at the gene ends were 5 bases for V and 8 bases for J; bases not matched to a gene: 10. This CDR3 comprises 15 residues. CDR3 region: CASSPRTGLGEKLFF. For the CDR3, the DNA is TGTGCCAGCAGCCCAAGGACAGGGCTCGGCGAAAAACTGTTTTTT.

The rearrangement uses TRBV7-2 and TRBJ1-5; TRBD1 agrees at 8 bases. The V and J ends lost 1 base and 3 bases, in that order; junction bases with no gene match: 5. The CDR3 extends over 16 amino acids. Germline V CDR1 and CDR2: SGHTA, FQGNSA. CDR3 in amino acids: CASSLVPDRVNQPQHF. CDR3 nucleotide sequence: TGTGCCAGCAGCTTAGTCCCGGACAGGGTCAATCAGCCCCAGCATTTT. The whole variable domain, remainder taken from reference TRBV7-2 and TRBJ1-5, is GAGVSQSPSNKVTEKGKDVELRCDPISGHTALYWYRQSLGQGLEFLIYFQGNSAPDKSGLPSDRFSAERTGGSVSTLTIQRTQQEDSAVYLCASSLVPDRVNQPQHFGDGTRLSIL.

The J gene is TRBJ2-5, the V gene TRBV5-1, with TRBD1 matching 9 bases. CDR3 length: 16 amino acids. From germline, CDR1 is SGHRS and CDR2 YFSETQ. V shed 0 bases and J 3 bases; nucleotides not matched to a gene: 6. CDR3 sequence: CASSLETGGSEETQYF. For the CDR3, the DNA is TGCGCCAGCAGCTTGGAAACAGGGGGCTCGGAAGAGACCCAGTACTTC.

The chain uses TRBV11-3 and TRBJ2-2, with 15 bases aligning to TRBD2. The V gene's germline CDR1 is SGHNT and CDR2 YENEEA. Trimming at V came to 4 bases and at J to 7 bases, leaving 10 bases not matched to a gene. The CDR3 spans 18 residues. This CDR3 reads CASSWTSGREGYGGELFF. The CDR3 DNA reads as TGTGCCAGCAGCTGGACTAGCGGGAGGGAGGGGTACGGCGGGGAGCTGTTTTTT.

This clone was observed once. This chain connects TRBV7-2 to TRBJ2-7; TRBD2 agrees at 8 bases. CDR1 and CDR2 from the germline V gene are SGHTA and FQGNSA. The J segment lost 5 bases and the V segment lost 1 base, leaving 7 bases of the junction unmatched. The CDR3 length is 15 residues. CDR3 loop: CASSLGGFSGDEQYF. The DNA of the CDR3 is TGTGCCAGCAGCTTAGGTGGATTTAGCGGGGACGAGCAGTACTTC.

V and J are TRBV30 and TRBJ1-5; D perhaps matches TRBD1 (5 bases). The V end lost 3 bases, the J end lost 7 bases, and 13 bases lay between the germline ends. CDR3 length: 13 residues. Germline CDR1 reads GTSNPN; CDR2 reads SVGIG (reference sequence). In nucleotides, the CDR3 is TGTGCCTGGAGGGGCAGGGAAACCCAGCCCCAGCATTTT. Its translation: CAWRGRETQPQHF.

This clone has just a few counts. The chain employs TRBV4-3 and TRBJ2-4; tentatively, D is TRBD2 (5 bases). The CDR3 sequence is 14 residues long. Germline values: CDR1 LGHNA, CDR2 YSLEER. Trimming took off 1 base at V and 6 bases at J, with 10 bases between the two ends. CDR3 coding DNA: TGCGCCAGCAGCCAAGGCGAGGGCGGAAACATTCAGTACTTC. Translating it yields CASSQGEGGNIQYF.

The chain is built from TRBV5-4 and TRBJ2-2; the D is unclear. Trimming removed 7 bases from V and 4 bases from J, with 11 bases in between. The CDR3 totals 13 residues. Germline assignment: CDR1 SGHNT and CDR2 YYREEE (reference sequence). Written as DNA, the CDR3 is TGTGCCAGCGAACTGATATCCACCGGGGAGCTGTTTTTT. This encodes CASELISTGELFF.

V and J are TRBV28 and TRBJ1-2; D not certain. Trimming cost V 6 bases and J 3 bases, with 17 bases left between them. CDR1 is MDHEN and CDR2 is SYDVKM in the germline V gene. CDR3 length: 15 residues. This chain's CDR3 is CASRPKHARDYGYTF. As DNA, the CDR3 is TGTGCCAGCAGGCCTAAACACGCCCGGGACTATGGCTACACCTTC.

Regarding this clone: This CDR3 is also generated by other DNA sequences in the sample. V gene TRBV6-5 combines with J gene TRBJ2-7; the match to TRBD2 covers 11 bases. Trimming took 3 bases from V and 6 from J; bases not matched to a gene: 4. This CDR3 comprises 14 residues. Per the germline V gene, CDR1 is MNHEY and CDR2 is SVGAGI. The CDR3 DNA is TGTGCCAGCAGTTATGGCCTAGCGGGAGGCGAGCAGTACTTC. Translation gives CASSYGLAGGEQYF.

J is TRBJ2-7 and V is TRBV5-1; 14 bases align to TRBD2. The CDR3 runs 16 residues. The germline V gene has CDR1 SGHRS and CDR2 YFSETQ. The junction had 3 bases not matched to a gene; V was cut back by 4 bases and J by 0 bases. DNA for the CDR3: TGCGCCAGCAGCCTGGGGACTAGCGGGAGCTCCTACGAGCAGTACTTC. It encodes CASSLGTSGSSYEQYF.

The V call is TRBV4-3, the J call TRBJ2-7; 14 bases map to TRBD2. The J segment lost 7 bases and the V segment lost 4 bases, leaving 6 bases of the junction unmatched. CDR3 size: 15 residues. CDR1 is LGHNA, CDR2 YSLEER, per germline. CDR3 DNA sequence: TGCGCCAGCAGCCGCGGGACTAGCGGGAGCAAAGAGCAGTACTTC. Its protein is CASSRGTSGSKEQYF.

The sample holds a few counts of this clone. V usage is TRBV19 and J usage is TRBJ2-5; possibly TRBD2 for D (6 bases). Germline CDR1 LNHDA, CDR2 SQIVND (reference sequence). This CDR3 has 15 residues. Trimming pared 6 bases from V and 0 bases from J, leaving 14 bases between. In nucleotides, the CDR3 is TGTGCCAGTAGCCCTGTGACGGGAGACCAAGAGACCCAGTACTTC. Protein product: CASSPVTGDQETQYF.

The chain links TRBV10-3 to TRBJ1-1; 7 bases are shared with TRBD1. CDR1 is ENHRY, CDR2 SYGVKD, per germline. CDR3 length equals 18 residues. J lost 1 base, V lost 0 bases, and 11 bases had no gene match. CDR3 sequence reads: CAISESRVAGQANTEAFF. The CDR3 DNA reads as TGTGCCATCAGTGAGTCGAGAGTAGCAGGACAGGCGAACACTGAAGCTTTCTTT.

As concerns this clone: Germline is not matched at one junction end, which may reflect a read error. This rearrangement joins TRBV11-2 to TRBJ2-7, with TRBD1 identical over 8 bases. The length of the CDR3 is 12 residues. Germline V CDR1 and CDR2: SGHAT, FQNNGV. The CDR3: CASSRLGDRLVF. CDR3 nucleotide sequence: TGTGCCAGCAGCCGACTAGGGGACAGGTTGGTTTTC.